Listed below are T cell receptor beta chains from one sample, sequenced in a study of spatial heterogeneity in lung cancer. MiXCR, run by TCRdb on the 5' RACE reads, gives a single entry per CDR3 protein. The sample holds about 61,000 distinct CDR3 sequences, roughly 6.4% seen once. Here the sequenced sample was PBMCs, taken at surgery. The origin of the receptors is a female donor with early-stage non-small cell lung cancer. CDR3s include the opening cysteine and the closing phenylalanine or tryptophan. Fields, in order: J gene, V gene, CDR3 length, D gene, clone size, CDR3 DNA, CDR3 protein. D genes are given only for firm matches. Only part of the rows carry a size: once, few, many, or a class if the clone is expanded.

j_call: TRBJ2-7; v_call: TRBV6-4; cdr3_length: 18; d_call: TRBD2; clone_size: many; cdr3_nt: TGTGCCAGCAGTGACTCGAAGTCTACTGACGGGAGGTCGGGCGAGCAGTACTTC; cdr3_aa: CASSDSKSTDGRSGEQYF
j_call: TRBJ1-6; v_call: TRBV6-6; cdr3_length: 20; d_call: TRBD1; clone_size: many; cdr3_nt: TGTGCCAGCAGTCCCGCCCGACAGGGGAAAGCTCAAACCTATAATTCACCCCTCCACTTT; cdr3_aa: CASSPARQGKAQTYNSPLHF
j_call: TRBJ2-1; v_call: TRBV20-1; cdr3_length: 19; d_call: -; clone_size: many; cdr3_nt: TGCAGTGCTAGAGATTATGGCAGTTCGGGACTCAGCTCCTACAATGAGCAGTTCTTC; cdr3_aa: CSARDYGSSGLSSYNEQFF
j_call: TRBJ1-1; v_call: TRBV12-3/TRBV12-4; cdr3_length: 14; d_call: -; clone_size: many; cdr3_nt: TGTGCCAGCACCCTGGCGGAGATGAACACTGAAGCTTTCTTT; cdr3_aa: CASTLAEMNTEAFF
j_call: TRBJ1-2; v_call: TRBV6-5; cdr3_length: 15; d_call: -; clone_size: many; cdr3_nt: TGTGCCAGCAGTTACGGGCTAGACCTTAACTATGGCTACACCTTC; cdr3_aa: CASSYGLDLNYGYTF
j_call: TRBJ2-1; v_call: TRBV7-2; cdr3_length: 14; d_call: -; clone_size: many; cdr3_nt: TGTGCCAGCAGCTCAACCGGGCCTCTAAATGAGCAGTTCTTC; cdr3_aa: CASSSTGPLNEQFF
j_call: TRBJ2-5; v_call: TRBV28; cdr3_length: 15; d_call: -; clone_size: many; cdr3_nt: TGTGCCAGCAGTTTCTCTTCGGGCCCACAGGAGACCCAGTACTTC; cdr3_aa: CASSFSSGPQETQYF
j_call: TRBJ1-5; v_call: TRBV6-2/TRBV6-3; cdr3_length: 14; d_call: -; clone_size: many; cdr3_nt: TGTGCCAGCAGTTCCCCGGGGGGAACTCAGCCCCAGCATTTT; cdr3_aa: CASSSPGGTQPQHF
j_call: TRBJ2-7; v_call: TRBV7-6; cdr3_length: 14; d_call: -; clone_size: many; cdr3_nt: TGTGCCAGCAGCCCTACAACGGTCTCCTACGAGCAGTACTTC; cdr3_aa: CASSPTTVSYEQYF
j_call: TRBJ1-1; v_call: TRBV18; cdr3_length: 15; d_call: TRBD1; clone_size: few; cdr3_nt: TGTGCCAGCTCACCGACCCTAGCAGGGGGCACTGAAGCTTTCTTT; cdr3_aa: CASSPTLAGGTEAFF
j_call: TRBJ1-6; v_call: TRBV3-1; cdr3_length: 14; d_call: TRBD1; clone_size: few; cdr3_nt: TGTGCCAGCAGCCCGGACAGGTCTGGGTCACCCCTCCACTTT; cdr3_aa: CASSPDRSGSPLHF
j_call: TRBJ1-2; v_call: TRBV7-9; cdr3_length: 14; d_call: -; clone_size: few; cdr3_nt: TGTGCCAGCAGCTTCGGGACAACTAACTATGGCTACACCTTC; cdr3_aa: CASSFGTTNYGYTF
j_call: TRBJ1-1; v_call: TRBV6-5; cdr3_length: 12; d_call: TRBD1; clone_size: many; cdr3_nt: TGTGCCAGCAGGTCGACAGGGACTGAAGCTTTCTTT; cdr3_aa: CASRSTGTEAFF
j_call: TRBJ2-7; v_call: TRBV10-3; cdr3_length: 13; d_call: -; clone_size: -; cdr3_nt: TGTGCCATCAGTGGAACCGACTCCTACGAGCAGTACTTC; cdr3_aa: CAISGTDSYEQYF
j_call: TRBJ2-5; v_call: TRBV6-5; cdr3_length: 15; d_call: TRBD2; clone_size: -; cdr3_nt: TGTGCCAGCAGTACCCGGACTAGCGGAAAAGAGACCCAGTACTTC; cdr3_aa: CASSTRTSGKETQYF
j_call: TRBJ2-3; v_call: TRBV3-1; cdr3_length: 18; d_call: TRBD2; clone_size: many; cdr3_nt: TGTGCCAGCAGCCAAGCCGGGACTAGCGGGGGGTTCACAGATACGCAGTATTTT; cdr3_aa: CASSQAGTSGGFTDTQYF
j_call: TRBJ2-7; v_call: TRBV21-1; cdr3_length: 15; d_call: -; clone_size: -; cdr3_nt: TGTGCCAGCAGCAAAGCGCTCAGGAGCTCCTACGAGCAGTACTTC; cdr3_aa: CASSKALRSSYEQYF
j_call: TRBJ1-2; v_call: TRBV2; cdr3_length: 14; d_call: TRBD1; clone_size: many; cdr3_nt: TGTGCCAGCAGTTCCGGGACAGGGGACTATGGCTACACCTTC; cdr3_aa: CASSSGTGDYGYTF
j_call: TRBJ2-7; v_call: TRBV10-3; cdr3_length: 14; d_call: TRBD2; clone_size: many; cdr3_nt: TGTGCCATGGGGGGACTAGCGGCACGCGGCGAGCAGTACTTC; cdr3_aa: CAMGGLAARGEQYF
j_call: TRBJ2-3; v_call: TRBV3-1; cdr3_length: 15; d_call: TRBD2; clone_size: many; cdr3_nt: TGTGCCAGCAGCCAAGATAGAAGCGGGGGGGATACGCAGTATTTT; cdr3_aa: CASSQDRSGGDTQYF
j_call: TRBJ1-1; v_call: TRBV13; cdr3_length: 14; d_call: -; clone_size: medium-sized; cdr3_nt: TGTGCCAGCAGCTTCCCAGAGATGAACACTGAAGCTTTCTTT; cdr3_aa: CASSFPEMNTEAFF
j_call: TRBJ2-6; v_call: TRBV25-1; cdr3_length: 16; d_call: -; clone_size: -; cdr3_nt: TGTGCCAGCAGCGCCCCATGGGGTTCTGGGGCCAACGTCCTGACTTTC; cdr3_aa: CASSAPWGSGANVLTF
j_call: TRBJ2-6; v_call: TRBV11-2; cdr3_length: 16; d_call: TRBD1; clone_size: -; cdr3_nt: TGTGCCAGCAGCTTAATCGGGACAGCTGGGGCCAACGTCCTGACTTTC; cdr3_aa: CASSLIGTAGANVLTF
j_call: TRBJ1-1; v_call: TRBV6-5; cdr3_length: 17; d_call: TRBD1; clone_size: many; cdr3_nt: TGTGCCAGCAGTTCCAGGGAAAGGGGGCGTTCGAACACTGAAGCTTTCTTT; cdr3_aa: CASSSRERGRSNTEAFF
j_call: TRBJ2-1; v_call: TRBV9; cdr3_length: 15; d_call: -; clone_size: -; cdr3_nt: TGTGCCAGCAGCCCACAATCAGCGAGAGAGTATGAGCAGTTCTTC; cdr3_aa: CASSPQSAREYEQFF
j_call: TRBJ1-4; v_call: TRBV20-1; cdr3_length: 14; d_call: TRBD1; clone_size: many; cdr3_nt: TGCAGTGCACCACAGGGGGCGTCGAGGGAAAAACTGTTTTTT; cdr3_aa: CSAPQGASREKLFF
j_call: TRBJ1-5; v_call: TRBV18; cdr3_length: 13; d_call: -; clone_size: few; cdr3_nt: TGTGCCAGCTCACGGTCGAACAATCAGCCCCAGCATTTT; cdr3_aa: CASSRSNNQPQHF
j_call: TRBJ1-2; v_call: TRBV5-1; cdr3_length: 15; d_call: -; clone_size: many; cdr3_nt: TGCGCCAGCACCCTCCTCGGGGGGCAAATGGATGGCTACACCTTC; cdr3_aa: CASTLLGGQMDGYTF
j_call: TRBJ2-5; v_call: TRBV5-1; cdr3_length: 15; d_call: TRBD2; clone_size: many; cdr3_nt: TGCGCCAGCAGCTTGGACGCGGGAGACGAAGAGACCCAGTACTTC; cdr3_aa: CASSLDAGDEETQYF
j_call: TRBJ1-1; v_call: TRBV30; cdr3_length: 13; d_call: -; clone_size: many; cdr3_nt: TGTGCCTTCCGTTGGTACGTGAACACTGAAGCTTTCTTT; cdr3_aa: CAFRWYVNTEAFF
j_call: TRBJ1-5; v_call: TRBV3-1; cdr3_length: 12; d_call: -; clone_size: -; cdr3_nt: TGTGCCAGCAGCCAAATGTCGCAGCCCCAGCATTTT; cdr3_aa: CASSQMSQPQHF
j_call: TRBJ2-1; v_call: TRBV2; cdr3_length: 15; d_call: -; clone_size: many; cdr3_nt: TGTGCCAGCAGAGAACAGGTAGTCTCCTACAATGAGCAGTTCTTC; cdr3_aa: CASREQVVSYNEQFF
j_call: TRBJ2-3; v_call: TRBV5-1; cdr3_length: 14; d_call: -; clone_size: many; cdr3_nt: TGCGCCAGCAGCTTAAGTCAGAACACAGATACGCAGTATTTT; cdr3_aa: CASSLSQNTDTQYF
j_call: TRBJ2-5; v_call: TRBV5-1; cdr3_length: 14; d_call: -; clone_size: many; cdr3_nt: TGCGCCAGCAGCTTGGGGGGGATCCGAGAGACCCAGTACTTC; cdr3_aa: CASSLGGIRETQYF
j_call: TRBJ1-2; v_call: TRBV6-5; cdr3_length: 15; d_call: TRBD1; clone_size: many; cdr3_nt: TGTGCCAGCAGTTACCGACAGGGGCGTAACTATGGCTACACCTTC; cdr3_aa: CASSYRQGRNYGYTF
j_call: TRBJ2-5; v_call: TRBV20-1; cdr3_length: 15; d_call: TRBD2; clone_size: many; cdr3_nt: TGCAGTGCTCCCCCACTAGCGGGTAACCAAGAGACCCAGTACTTC; cdr3_aa: CSAPPLAGNQETQYF
j_call: TRBJ2-5; v_call: TRBV3-1; cdr3_length: 14; d_call: TRBD2; clone_size: many; cdr3_nt: TGTGCCAGCAGCCCGACTAGCGGGAGCGGGACCCAGTACTTC; cdr3_aa: CASSPTSGSGTQYF
j_call: TRBJ1-1; v_call: TRBV21-1; cdr3_length: 14; d_call: -; clone_size: many; cdr3_nt: TGTGCCAGCATCTTAATGGGGCGGAGGACTGAAGCTTTCTTT; cdr3_aa: CASILMGRRTEAFF
j_call: TRBJ2-3; v_call: TRBV10-3; cdr3_length: 13; d_call: -; clone_size: many; cdr3_nt: TGTGCCATCAGTGGAGGAAACACAGATACGCAGTATTTT; cdr3_aa: CAISGGNTDTQYF
j_call: TRBJ2-7; v_call: TRBV11-2; cdr3_length: 15; d_call: TRBD2; clone_size: many; cdr3_nt: TGTGCCAGCAGCTTAGTAGCTAGCGGGGCCTACGAGCAGTACTTC; cdr3_aa: CASSLVASGAYEQYF
j_call: TRBJ1-5; v_call: TRBV6-5; cdr3_length: 15; d_call: -; clone_size: many; cdr3_nt: TGTGCCTCAGGAAGGTACCCCTCGGGGAATCAGCCCCAGCATTTT; cdr3_aa: CASGRYPSGNQPQHF
j_call: TRBJ1-2; v_call: TRBV6-1; cdr3_length: 14; d_call: -; clone_size: many; cdr3_nt: TGTGCCAGCAGTGAAGCGCCGGACCACTATGGCTACACCTTC; cdr3_aa: CASSEAPDHYGYTF
j_call: TRBJ2-7; v_call: TRBV3-1; cdr3_length: 16; d_call: TRBD1; clone_size: -; cdr3_nt: TGTGCCAGCAGCCTTTGGACAGGGGCGAGCTCCTACGAGCAGTACTTC; cdr3_aa: CASSLWTGASSYEQYF
j_call: TRBJ2-7; v_call: TRBV6-1; cdr3_length: 19; d_call: TRBD2; clone_size: many; cdr3_nt: TGTGCCAGCAGTGAAGCGGGGAGGGGCCCTAGGACTTTATCCTACGAGCAGTACTTC; cdr3_aa: CASSEAGRGPRTLSYEQYF
j_call: TRBJ1-1; v_call: TRBV29-1; cdr3_length: 17; d_call: -; clone_size: many; cdr3_nt: TGCAGCGTTATATACGGGACACCAAGGAGGGGGAACACTGAAGCTTTCTTT; cdr3_aa: CSVIYGTPRRGNTEAFF
j_call: TRBJ1-1; v_call: TRBV2; cdr3_length: 13; d_call: -; clone_size: few; cdr3_nt: TGTGCCAGCGGGGACGGCCGAAGGACTGAAGCTTTCTTT; cdr3_aa: CASGDGRRTEAFF
j_call: TRBJ1-2; v_call: TRBV5-1; cdr3_length: 14; d_call: -; clone_size: few; cdr3_nt: TGCGCCAGCAGCTTGACGGACAACCCCGCGGGCTACACCTTC; cdr3_aa: CASSLTDNPAGYTF
j_call: TRBJ2-1; v_call: TRBV6-1; cdr3_length: 17; d_call: TRBD2; clone_size: -; cdr3_nt: TGTGCCAGCAGGGGACTAGCGGGGGGGGACTCCTACGATGAGCAGTTCTTC; cdr3_aa: CASRGLAGGDSYDEQFF
j_call: TRBJ1-2; v_call: TRBV6-5; cdr3_length: 16; d_call: -; clone_size: many; cdr3_nt: TGTGCCAGCAGTTACTCGCGAACAGGCGGTAACTATGGCTACACCTTC; cdr3_aa: CASSYSRTGGNYGYTF
j_call: TRBJ1-4; v_call: TRBV28; cdr3_length: 14; d_call: -; clone_size: few; cdr3_nt: TGTGCCAGCTACGAAGACAGGACCAGTGAAAAACTGTTTTTT; cdr3_aa: CASYEDRTSEKLFF
j_call: TRBJ1-6; v_call: TRBV5-1; cdr3_length: 14; d_call: -; clone_size: few; cdr3_nt: TGCGCCAGCAGCTTGGACCAGGGAACCTCACCCCTCCACTTT; cdr3_aa: CASSLDQGTSPLHF
j_call: TRBJ2-3; v_call: TRBV6-5; cdr3_length: 16; d_call: -; clone_size: many; cdr3_nt: TGTGCCAGCAGCACCCTCTCCGGGACTCTCACAGATACGCAGTATTTT; cdr3_aa: CASSTLSGTLTDTQYF
j_call: TRBJ1-1; v_call: TRBV29-1; cdr3_length: 14; d_call: -; clone_size: -; cdr3_nt: TGCAGCGTTGAAGCGCAGGGCTCGAACACTGAAGCTTTCTTT; cdr3_aa: CSVEAQGSNTEAFF
j_call: TRBJ2-1; v_call: TRBV12-3/TRBV12-4; cdr3_length: 17; d_call: -; clone_size: -; cdr3_nt: TGTGCCAGCAGCCCTCCCTCTCTGAGAGGGTCCTACAATGAGCAGTTCTTC; cdr3_aa: CASSPPSLRGSYNEQFF
j_call: TRBJ1-4; v_call: TRBV5-1; cdr3_length: 15; d_call: -; clone_size: many; cdr3_nt: TGCGCCAGCAGCTTGGCCAGGGCAACTAATGAAAAACTGTTTTTT; cdr3_aa: CASSLARATNEKLFF
j_call: TRBJ1-2; v_call: TRBV14; cdr3_length: 15; d_call: -; clone_size: many; cdr3_nt: TGTGCCAGCAGCCAAGAATGGACGGATAACTATGGCTACACCTTC; cdr3_aa: CASSQEWTDNYGYTF